There are a few counts of the clone carrying this T cell receptor (beta chain). The antigen is unknown. These data come from a study of CD8 T cells in ankylosing spondylitis. Study-level results: Apparently characteristic of ankylosing spondylitis blood was a TCR beta motif (roughly 8 highly homologous variants).

The CDR3 spans 13 residues. Trimming shortened V by 6 bases and J by 7 bases, and 16 bases separated the two germline ends. TCRdb re-called the 5' RACE reads with MiXCR, one entry per CDR3 protein. The data show about 480,000 distinct CDR3 sequences, roughly 15% seen once. The rearrangement links TRBV12-3 or TRBV12-4 to TRBJ2-7, with unresolved D. The material sequenced was blood, either unsorted or a sorted T cell fraction (not recorded which). This TCR was sampled from a male donor with ankylosing spondylitis. In DNA form, the CDR3 reads TGTGCCAGCAGAGCAGACACAGCAGCGGAGCAGTACTTC. This translates into CASRADTAAEQYF.